Here is one T cell receptor (beta chain) with its context. The antigen is unknown. One end of the junction does not line up with germline, which may come from a read error. Germline V gene data show CDR1 as KGHSH and CDR2 as LQKENI. CDR3 size: 15 residues. The sample belongs to a study of T-cell memory formation after mild COVID-19. Study-level background: There were largely donor-specific TCR clusters. Study-level results: Second-wave clones reaching peak frequency on day 37 lacked confirmed SARS-CoV-2 specificity. Some SARS-CoV-2-responding clones were already detected in memory before infection.

TCR alpha and TCR beta cDNA libraries carrying sample barcodes and UMIs came from 5'RACE with constant-segment primers. TCRdb ran MiXCR on the 5' RACE reads and lists one entry per CDR3 protein. The table records hundreds of thousands of distinct CDR3 sequences, approximately 8% of them present only once. The sequence was collected from a man between 18 and 29 years old who had mild COVID-19 (a few samples of this study predate the infection). Cell type and time point are not known. The chain has TRBV18 and TRBJ2-5, with 7 bases matching TRBD2. The sequenced sample was PBMCs or a T cell subset sorted from them (not recorded which). The CDR3 is CASSPGLAAKESQYF. The CDR3 region has the DNA TGTGCCAGCTCACCGGGGCTAGCGGCTAAAGAGAGCCAGTACTTC.